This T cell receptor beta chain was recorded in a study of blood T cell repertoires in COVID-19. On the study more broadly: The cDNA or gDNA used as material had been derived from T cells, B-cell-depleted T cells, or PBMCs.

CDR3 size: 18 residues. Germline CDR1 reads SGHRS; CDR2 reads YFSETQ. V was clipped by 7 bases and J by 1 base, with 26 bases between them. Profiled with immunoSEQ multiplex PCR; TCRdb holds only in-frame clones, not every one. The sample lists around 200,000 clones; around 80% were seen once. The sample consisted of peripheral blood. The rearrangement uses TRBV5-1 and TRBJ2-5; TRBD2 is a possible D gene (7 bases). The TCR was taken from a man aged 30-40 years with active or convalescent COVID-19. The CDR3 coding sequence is TGCGCCAGCGGTGAGCCGAGCGGGACATCTTGGCCCCAAGAGACCCAGTACTTC. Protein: CASGEPSGTSWPQETQYF.